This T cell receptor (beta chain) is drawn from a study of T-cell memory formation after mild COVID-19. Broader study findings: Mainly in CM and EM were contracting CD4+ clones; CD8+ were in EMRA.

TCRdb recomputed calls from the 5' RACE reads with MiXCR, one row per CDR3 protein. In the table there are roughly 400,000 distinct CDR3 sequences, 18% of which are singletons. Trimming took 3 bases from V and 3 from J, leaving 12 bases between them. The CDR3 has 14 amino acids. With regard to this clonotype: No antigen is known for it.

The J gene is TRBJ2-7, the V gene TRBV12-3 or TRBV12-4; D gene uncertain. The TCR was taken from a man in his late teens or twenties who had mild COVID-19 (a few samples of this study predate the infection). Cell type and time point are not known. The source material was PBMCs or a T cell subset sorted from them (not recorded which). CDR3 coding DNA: TGTGCCAGCAGTTTTGGCCACACCAACTACGAGCAGTACTTC. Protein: CASSFGHTNYEQYF.